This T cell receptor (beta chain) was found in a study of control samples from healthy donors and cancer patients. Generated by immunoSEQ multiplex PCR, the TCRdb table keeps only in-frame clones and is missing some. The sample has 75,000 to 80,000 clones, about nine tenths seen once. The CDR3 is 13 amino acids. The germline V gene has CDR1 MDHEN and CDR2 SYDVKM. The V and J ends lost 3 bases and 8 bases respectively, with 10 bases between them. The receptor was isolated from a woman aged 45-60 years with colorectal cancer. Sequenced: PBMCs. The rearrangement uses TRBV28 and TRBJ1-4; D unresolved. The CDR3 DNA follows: TGTGCCAGCAGTTTTACTAGCAGGGAAAAACTGTTTTTT. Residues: CASSFTSREKLFF.